Each of the 30 T cell receptor beta chains below was sequenced from the same sample in a study of blood T cell repertoires in COVID-19. Repertoires were generated with immunoSEQ multiplex PCR, while TCRdb's copy carries only in-frame clones and drops some. This table has more than 90,000 clones, about 74% appearing once. Input material: peripheral blood. Receptor source: a man in his sixties or seventies with acute or convalescent COVID-19.

The J gene is TRBJ2-4, the V gene TRBV5-8, with TRBD2 as a possible D gene (6 bases). The germline V gene has CDR1 SGHTS and CDR2 YDEGEE. The CDR3 runs to 13 residues. Trimming shortened V by 2 bases and J by 7 bases, and 10 bases separated the two germline ends. The CDR3 region is CASSFSGRNIQYF. DNA of the CDR3: TGTGCCAGCAGCTTCTCAGGGAGGAACATTCAGTACTTC.

V and J are TRBV19 and TRBJ2-7; 14 bases line up with TRBD2. CDR1 and CDR2 (germline): LNHDA, SQIVND (reference sequence). CDR3 length: 17 amino acids. The V segment lost 5 bases and the J segment 2 bases; nucleotides outside the gene matches: 8. The CDR3 region has the DNA TGTGCCAGTAGTCTCCGCGGACTAGCGGGGGGTACCTACGAGCAGTACTTC. Its translation: CASSLRGLAGGTYEQYF.

The genes are TRBV7-2 and TRBJ1-4; D possibly corresponds to TRBD1 (5 bases). Trimming pared 2 bases from V and 0 bases from J, leaving 16 bases between. This CDR3 spans 18 amino acids. Per germline, CDR1 SGHTA and CDR2 FQGNSA. Here the CDR3 reads CASSLFAAGPTTNEKLFF. CDR3 nucleotides: TGTGCCAGCAGCTTATTCGCCGCAGGGCCAACAACTAATGAAAAACTGTTTTTT.

V usage is TRBV6-5 and J usage is TRBJ2-7; tentatively, D is TRBD2 (6 bases). The V gene lost 4 bases and the J gene lost 1 base, with 8 bases spanning the gap. Germline CDR1 reads MNHEY; CDR2 reads SVGAGI. The CDR3 sequence is 13 residues long. The CDR3 spells CASSSGRSYEQYF. The CDR3 bases are TGTGCCAGCAGTTCCGGGAGATCCTACGAGCAGTACTTC.

CDR3 sequence reads: CASSQDLGQTYGYTF. In DNA, the CDR3 is TGCGCCAGCAGCCAAGATTTAGGACAGACCTATGGCTACACCTTC. This sequence joins TRBV4-3 and TRBJ1-2, with D possibly matching TRBD1 (6 bases). Trimming cost V 0 bases and J 4 bases, with 12 bases left between them. The CDR3 extends over 15 amino acids. CDR1 and CDR2 from the germline V gene are LGHNA and YSLEER.

V is TRBV29-1 and J is TRBJ2-2, with a possible D match to TRBD1 (6 bases). Trimming cost V 6 bases and J 6 bases, with 14 bases left between them. Germline CDR1 reads SQVTM; CDR2 reads ANQGSEA. CDR3 length: 13 amino acids. The chain's CDR3 is CSVALQGAGELFF. In DNA, the CDR3 is TGCAGCGTGGCCCTACAGGGCGCCGGGGAGCTGTTTTTT.

The chain combines TRBV10-2 with TRBJ2-2; D unresolved. CDR1 is WSHSY, CDR2 SAAADI, per germline. CDR3 length equals 19 residues. Trimming took off 6 bases at V and 2 bases at J, with 25 bases between the two ends. CDR3 DNA: TGCGCCAGCAGGCCCGTTTTCATACTGGGCAAGCCCAACACCGGGGAGCTGTTTTTT. It translates to CASRPVFILGKPNTGELFF.

In nucleotides, the CDR3 is TGTGCCGGGACAGCTGGGGCCAACGTCCTGACTTTC. Translation: CAGTAGANVLTF. This chain connects TRBV30 to TRBJ2-6; TRBD1 agrees at 7 bases. With V trimmed by 8 bases and J by 2 bases, 0 bases remained unmatched. There are 12 residues in the CDR3. Per the germline V gene, CDR1 is GTSNPN and CDR2 is SVGIG (reference sequence).

This clone turned up a few times. The V gene is TRBV6-2 or TRBV6-3, the J gene TRBJ1-6; D is undetermined. This CDR3 is 12 amino acids long. Looked up from germline, CDR1 is MNHEY and CDR2 is SVGEGT. V lost 4 bases and J 9 bases, leaving 7 bases between the germline ends. The CDR3 protein is CASSLAVSPLHF. The CDR3 DNA reads TGTGCCAGCAGTTTGGCGGTTTCACCCCTCCACTTT.

This clone was detected a few times. This chain joins TRBV9 and TRBJ2-3, with 12 bases identical to TRBD2. This CDR3 comprises 15 residues. V dropped 3 bases and J dropped 5; count of bases not matched to a gene: 4. CDR1 and CDR2 (germline): SGDLS, YYNGEE. This CDR3 is CASSASGGAEDTQYF. The CDR3 DNA sequence: TGTGCCAGCAGCGCTAGCGGGGGGGCTGAAGATACGCAGTATTTT.

The V and J genes are TRBV7-2 and TRBJ1-2; 7 bases agree with TRBD1. Per the germline V gene, CDR1 is SGHTA and CDR2 is FQGNSA. This CDR3 region has 14 residues. V lost 5 bases and J lost 7; bases outside the gene matches: 10. CDR3 bases: TGTGCCAGCAGCCCCAGGGGGACCGGGGGTGGCTACACCTTC. It is translated as CASSPRGTGGGYTF. Complete variable domain (other parts from reference TRBV7-2 and TRBJ1-2): GAGVSQSPSNKVTEKGKDVELRCDPISGHTALYWYRQSLGQGLEFLIYFQGNSAPDKSGLPSDRFSAERTGGSVSTLTIQRTQQEDSAVYLCASSPRGTGGGYTFGSGTRLTVV.

The chain is built from TRBV19 and TRBJ1-2, with D possibly TRBD1 on 6 matching bases. CDR3 length equals 13 residues. Between the trimmed V and J ends, which lost 3 bases and 6 bases, there was a span of 11 bases. Germline CDR1 LNHDA, CDR2 SQIVND (reference sequence). CDR3 nucleotide sequence: TGTGCCAGTAGTATTGTGGGGGCGAATGGCTACACCTTC. Translating it yields CASSIVGANGYTF. Full variable domain (missing parts from reference TRBV19 and TRBJ1-2): DGGITQSPKYLFRKEGQNVTLSCEQNLNHDAMYWYRQDPGQGLRLIYYSQIVNDFQKGDIAEGYSVSREKKESFPLTVTSAQKNPTAFYLCASSIVGANGYTFGSGTRLTVV.

The table lists this clone with a count of one. The chain employs TRBV2 and TRBJ2-3; maybe TRBD2 (6 bases). Between the trimmed V and J ends, which lost 6 bases and 6 bases, there was a span of 16 bases. The germline V gene encodes CDR1 SNHLY and CDR2 FYNNEI. The CDR3 has 14 amino acids. The CDR3 is CASSPMTSADTQYF. In nucleotides, the CDR3 is TGTGCCAGCAGCCCTATGACTAGTGCGGATACGCAGTATTTT. Using reference TRBV2 and TRBJ2-3 for the parts outside the CDR3, the full variable domain is EPEVTQTPSHQVTQMGQEVILRCVPISNHLYFYWYRQILGQKVEFLVSFYNNEISEKSEIFDDQFSVERPDGSNFTLKIRSTKLEDSAMYFCASSPMTSADTQYFGPGTRLTVL.

The CDR3 DNA follows: TGCAGCGTTTACCACCGGGACAGCACTAACGAGCAGTACTTC. It specifies CSVYHRDSTNEQYF. The genes are TRBV29-1 and TRBJ2-7; 7 bases fit TRBD1. CDR3 length equals 14 residues. CDR1 and CDR2 from the germline V gene are SQVTM and ANQGSEA. V was clipped by 5 bases and J by 5 bases; unmatched bases: 12.

The V call is TRBV6-5, the J call TRBJ1-4; possible D gene TRBD1, 6 bases. From germline, CDR1 is MNHEY and CDR2 SVGAGI. The V end lost 10 bases, the J end lost 4 bases, and 13 bases lay between the germline ends. The CDR3 is 13 amino acids. The CDR3 sequence is CATPDSFNEKLFF. The CDR3 region has the DNA TGTGCCACCCCGGACAGTTTTAATGAAAAACTGTTTTTT.

V gene TRBV19 combines with J gene TRBJ1-1; D perhaps matches TRBD1 (5 bases). Germline V gene sequence: CDR1 LNHDA, CDR2 SQIVND (reference sequence). The ends were cut back, 4 bases at V and 0 bases at J, with 18 bases in the middle. The CDR3 length is 17 residues. This chain's CDR3 is CASSNSGGGTLNTEAFF. DNA for the CDR3: TGTGCCAGTAGTAACTCGGGTGGCGGGACCCTGAACACTGAAGCTTTCTTT.

The gene calls are TRBV28 and TRBJ2-7; 9 bases align to TRBD2. The CDR3 extends over 15 amino acids. V trimming: 7 bases; J trimming: 1 base; junction bases outside the gene matches: 8. The germline CDR1 and CDR2 sequences are MDHEN and SYDVKM. CDR3 DNA sequence: TGTGCCAGCACCACTCCGGGACTAGCTTCCTACGAGCAGTACTTC. Its protein is CASTTPGLASYEQYF.

This clone has just a few counts. The rearrangement uses TRBV11-3 and TRBJ2-1; weak D call: TRBD2 (5 bases). The V gene's germline CDR1 is SGHNT and CDR2 YENEEA. The CDR3 sequence is 16 residues long. Trimming took 4 bases from V and 10 from J, leaving 23 bases between them. The CDR3 here is CASSSRVATGPREQFF. The DNA for the CDR3 is TGTGCCAGCAGCTCTAGGGTAGCGACCGGTCCTCGGGAGCAGTTCTTC.

The chain links TRBV29-1 to TRBJ2-1; D remains ambiguous. Trimming shortened V by 6 bases and J by 0 bases, and 12 bases separated the two germline ends. The CDR3 is made up of 14 amino acids. The germline V gene has CDR1 SQVTM and CDR2 ANQGSEA. The CDR3 loop reads CSVDGRSSYNEQFF. CDR3 coding DNA: TGCAGCGTCGACGGTAGGAGCTCCTACAATGAGCAGTTCTTC.

This clone occurred a few times. The V and J genes are TRBV5-4 and TRBJ1-2; D is possibly TRBD1 (5 bases). This CDR3 contains 14 residues. V lost 4 bases and J lost 7, with 17 bases in between. Germline CDR1 SGHNT, CDR2 YYREEE (reference sequence). The CDR3 is CASSALTDGSGYTF. DNA for the CDR3: TGTGCCAGCAGCGCCCTGACAGATGGATCTGGCTACACCTTC.

V and J are TRBV29-1 and TRBJ2-7; 7 bases are shared with TRBD1. There are 15 residues in the CDR3. V gave up 0 bases and J gave up 5 bases; unmatched junction bases: 10. From germline, CDR1 is SQVTM and CDR2 ANQGSEA. DNA of the CDR3: TGCAGCGTTGAAGACCCAAACAGGGGTCTCAACGAGCAGTACTTC. Residues: CSVEDPNRGLNEQYF.

CDR3 region: CASGRARLVNTGELFF. The CDR3, as DNA: TGTGCCAGCGGCAGAGCGAGACTAGTGAACACCGGGGAGCTGTTTTTT. This chain uses TRBV27 with TRBJ2-2; a weak D match, TRBD2 (6 bases). V was clipped by 8 bases and J by 1 base, with 17 bases between them. CDR3 length equals 16 residues. Germline-derived CDR1 and CDR2 are MNHEY and SMNVEV (reference sequence).

This clone turned up a few times. This rearrangement joins TRBV5-1 to TRBJ2-1; TRBD2 matches at 7 bases. The CDR3 has 14 residues. V lost 2 bases to trimming and J lost 4 bases; unmatched junction nucleotides: 3. Per the germline V gene, CDR1 is SGHRS and CDR2 is YFSETQ. The CDR3 DNA sequence: TGCGCCAGCAGCTTTGGCGGGAGATACAATGAGCAGTTCTTC. This sequence encodes CASSFGGRYNEQFF. Full variable domain (remainder filled in from reference TRBV5-1 and TRBJ2-1): KAGVTQTPRYLIKTRGQQVTLSCSPISGHRSVSWYQQTPGQGLQFLFEYFSETQRNKGNFPGRFSGRQFSNSRSEMNVSTLELGDSALYLCASSFGGRYNEQFFGPGTRLTVL.

In its sample, this clone was seen a few times. The rearrangement links TRBV4-3 to TRBJ2-3; 10 bases are a match to TRBD2. The CDR3 loop spans 16 amino acids. CDR1 is LGHNA and CDR2 is YSLEER in the germline V gene. Germline trimming cut 0 bases from V and 2 bases from J; bases unmatched to any gene: 2. CDR3 coding DNA: TGCGCCAGCAGCCAAGAGACTAGCGGGTTCACAGATACGCAGTATTTT. Translated: CASSQETSGFTDTQYF.

The genes are TRBV19 and TRBJ2-5, with D tentatively TRBD2 (5 bases). Germline CDR1 is LNHDA and CDR2 is SQIVND (reference sequence). There are 16 residues in the CDR3. V shed 6 bases and J shed 1 base, with 18 bases lying between them. In DNA, the CDR3 is TGTGCCAGTAGCAAACGCGCGCGAGGGATCCAAGAGACCCAGTACTTC. Amino acids: CASSKRARGIQETQYF.

Only one count was recorded for this clone. CDR3 in amino acids: CAWSVVGVVGGPQHF. In DNA form, the CDR3 reads TGTGCCTGGAGTGTAGTCGGTGTGGTAGGGGGACCCCAGCATTTT. The J gene is TRBJ1-5, the V gene TRBV30; TRBD1 might be the D (6 bases). Germline assignment: CDR1 GTSNPN and CDR2 SVGIG (reference sequence). This CDR3 is built from 15 residues. The V gene lost 0 bases and the J gene lost 10 bases, with 19 bases spanning the gap.

The rearrangement joins TRBV11-2 to TRBJ2-2, with TRBD1 matching 8 bases. The CDR3 length is 15 residues. The ends lost 4 bases at V and 4 bases at J; junction bases unmatched: 5. Germline-derived CDR1 and CDR2 are SGHAT and FQNNGV. The CDR3 spells CASSSDRVSTGELFF. In DNA, the CDR3 is TGTGCCAGCAGCTCGGACAGGGTCAGCACCGGGGAGCTGTTTTTT.

This clone is a singleton in its sample. V and J are TRBV19 and TRBJ2-3, with no clear D. The V and J ends lost 3 bases and 6 bases respectively, with 10 bases between them. The CDR3 is made up of 13 amino acids. The germline V gene has CDR1 LNHDA and CDR2 SQIVND (reference sequence). The CDR3 region is CASSMIPGDTQYF. The CDR3 bases are TGTGCCAGTAGTATGATCCCCGGTGATACGCAGTATTTT.

This chain joins TRBV5-8 and TRBJ2-7, with no clear D. Germline assignment: CDR1 SGHTS and CDR2 YDEGEE. This CDR3 region has 13 residues. With 2 bases removed from V and 3 bases from J, the gap between germline ends came to 9 bases. The CDR3 coding sequence is TGTGCCAGCAGCTTTTCCCCTGTCTACGAGCAGTACTTC. Translation: CASSFSPVYEQYF.

The chain joins TRBV13 to TRBJ2-2; TRBD2 matches at 10 bases. V was clipped by 5 bases and J by 5 bases; unmatched bases: 5. This CDR3 comprises 15 residues. CDR1 and CDR2 from the germline V gene are PRHDT and FYEKMQ (reference sequence). The CDR3 is CASSATSGETGELFF. The DNA of the CDR3 is TGTGCCAGCAGCGCAACTAGCGGGGAAACCGGGGAGCTGTTTTTT.